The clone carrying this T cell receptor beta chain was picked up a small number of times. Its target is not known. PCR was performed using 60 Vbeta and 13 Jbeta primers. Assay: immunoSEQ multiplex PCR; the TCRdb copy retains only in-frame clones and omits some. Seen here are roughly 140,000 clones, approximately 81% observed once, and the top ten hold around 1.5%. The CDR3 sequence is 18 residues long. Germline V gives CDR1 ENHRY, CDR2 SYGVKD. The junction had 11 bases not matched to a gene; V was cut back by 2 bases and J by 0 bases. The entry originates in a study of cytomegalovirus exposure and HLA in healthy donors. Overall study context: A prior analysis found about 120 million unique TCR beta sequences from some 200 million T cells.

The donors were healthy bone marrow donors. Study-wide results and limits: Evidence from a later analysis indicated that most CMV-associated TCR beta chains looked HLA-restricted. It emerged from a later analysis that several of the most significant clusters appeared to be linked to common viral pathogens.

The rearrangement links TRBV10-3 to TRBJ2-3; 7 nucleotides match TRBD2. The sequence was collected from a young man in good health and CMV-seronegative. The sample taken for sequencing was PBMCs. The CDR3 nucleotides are TGTGCCATCAGTGAGCCAGATCGACTAGCAGTCAGCACAGATACGCAGTATTTT. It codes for CAISEPDRLAVSTDTQYF.